This T cell receptor (beta chain) was sequenced for a study of Ad26.COV2.S vaccination and SARS-CoV-2 variants (dated by TCRdb to 2020 to 2022). Study-wide context: Vaccine-arm donors came from COV1001, a multicentre, randomized, double-blind, placebo-controlled phase I-IIa trial of Ad26.COV2.S in healthy adults. Dosing of Ad26.COV2.S was intramuscular, at either 5x10^10 or 1x10^11 viral particles, delivered as one shot or as two shots spaced 56 days apart. Trial participants were randomized into five groups of five, in which low-dose or high-dose Ad26.COV2.S was given once or twice, or placebo was given on both occasions. Blinding of investigators to trial group allocation was maintained during experiments and outcome assessment. The TCR-sequenced set comprised around 30 samples: around 20 Ad26.COV2.S vaccine recipients, 5 placebo recipients and 8 SARS-CoV-2 convalescent individuals. TCRbeta repertoire sequencing was used to assess the specificity and breadth of SARS-CoV-2-reactive T cell receptors after Ad26.COV2.S vaccination. Overall study results and their limits: Non-spike TCR breadth was comparable between vaccine and placebo recipients, consistent with the vaccine containing only spike. It was noted by the authors that total T cell responses may have been underestimated by the TCR breadth and depth analyses. After vaccination, spike-specific CD8+ and CD4+ T cell responses were reported to show substantial breadth. The study was not powered for comparison of responses between vaccine doses or regimens. Compared with placebo recipients, Ad26.COV2.S recipients showed higher spike-specific TCR breadth (P = 0.0014).

With respect to this clone: Its recognized antigen is unknown. The germline gene is not matched at one end of the junction; a read error may be the cause.

TCRbeta CDR3 regions were sequenced with the immunoSEQ Assay. After extraction, genomic DNA underwent amplification by bias-controlled multiplex PCR, followed by high-throughput sequencing. The study's own analysis went as follows. To quantify the absolute abundance of every unique TCRbeta CDR3 region, sequences were collapsed and filtered. T cell fraction was estimated by normalization of TCRbeta template counts to usable DNA, with usable DNA being measured through amplification of reference genes present in all nucleated cells. Repertoire TCRs were annotated as SARS-CoV-2-specific when V gene, CDR3 amino acid sequence and J gene were exactly matched to a known reactive TCR set. The reference SARS-CoV-2 TCR set was obtained from MIRA and was filtered for enrichment in COVID-19-positive ImmuneCODE repertoires, whereby public or cross-reactive TCRs were removed. Using the MIRA antigens, annotated TCRs were further analysed by specific ORF or by position within an ORF. Breadth was defined as annotated unique rearrangements over total unique productive rearrangements; depth was the summed frequency of those rearrangements. Two-sided Wilcoxon rank-sum tests were applied when comparing TCR breadth between groups. TCRdb limited this immuneACCESS table to in-frame rearrangements with V and J called. A share of clones is missing; checked studies link under half to unresolved V genes, and the rest is unexplained. Clone size and the V and J calls come from that table; the DNA yielded D and trimming. The sample yields around 250,000 clones; around 85% were counted once. Nearly 3% of the sample lies in the top ten.

The sample's treatment or condition label is to be understood as: around 19 received Ad26.COV2.S at low or high dose, single or two shots; 5 received placebo; per-sample allocation not given. For vaccine and placebo recipients, the sequenced repertoires came from samples collected on day 63 after the first injection. Between 29 July and 7 August 2020, Cohort 1b enrolled some 25 adults aged 18-55 years at one site in Boston, USA. Ad26.COV2.S was a replication-incompetent adenovirus type 26 vector expressing a prefusion-stabilized SARS-CoV-2 spike protein from the original Wuhan strain. The clonotype originates from a person aged 18-65 years who received the Ad26.COV2.S COVID-19 vaccine or a placebo. The sample consisted of peripheral blood, taken in a trial of Ad26.COV2.S vaccine versus placebo.

The nucleotide sequence is TGTGCCAGCAGTCACTCGAGAGGTACAAATGAAAAACTGTTTTTT. Protein translation: CASSHSRGTNEKLFF. The rearrangement joined TRBV6-6 to TRBJ1-4; the D gene assignment is ambiguous. The CDR3 has 15 amino acids, counting the end cysteine and phenylalanine. Solely the CDR3 DNA is kept, with 45 bases framed from the first base. CDR1 and CDR2 (MNHNY, SVGAGI) derive from the germline V gene (reference sequence).